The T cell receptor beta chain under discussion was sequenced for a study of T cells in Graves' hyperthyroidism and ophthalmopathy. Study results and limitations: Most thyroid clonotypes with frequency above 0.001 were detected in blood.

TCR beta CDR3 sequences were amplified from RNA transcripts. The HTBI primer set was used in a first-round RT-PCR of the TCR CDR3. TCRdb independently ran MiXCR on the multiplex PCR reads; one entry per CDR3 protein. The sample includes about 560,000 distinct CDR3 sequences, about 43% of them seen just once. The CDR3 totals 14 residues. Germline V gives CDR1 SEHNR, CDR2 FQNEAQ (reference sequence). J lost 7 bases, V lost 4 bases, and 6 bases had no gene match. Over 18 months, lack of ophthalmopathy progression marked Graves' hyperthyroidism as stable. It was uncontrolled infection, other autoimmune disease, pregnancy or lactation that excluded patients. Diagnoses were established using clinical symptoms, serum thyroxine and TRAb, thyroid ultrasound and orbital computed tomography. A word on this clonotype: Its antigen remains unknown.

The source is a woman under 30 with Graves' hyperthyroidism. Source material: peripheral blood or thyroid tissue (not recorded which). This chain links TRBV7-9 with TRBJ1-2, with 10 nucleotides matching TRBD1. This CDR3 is CASSSGTGAVGYTF. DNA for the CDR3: TGTGCCAGCAGCTCCGGGACAGGGGCAGTTGGCTACACCTTC.